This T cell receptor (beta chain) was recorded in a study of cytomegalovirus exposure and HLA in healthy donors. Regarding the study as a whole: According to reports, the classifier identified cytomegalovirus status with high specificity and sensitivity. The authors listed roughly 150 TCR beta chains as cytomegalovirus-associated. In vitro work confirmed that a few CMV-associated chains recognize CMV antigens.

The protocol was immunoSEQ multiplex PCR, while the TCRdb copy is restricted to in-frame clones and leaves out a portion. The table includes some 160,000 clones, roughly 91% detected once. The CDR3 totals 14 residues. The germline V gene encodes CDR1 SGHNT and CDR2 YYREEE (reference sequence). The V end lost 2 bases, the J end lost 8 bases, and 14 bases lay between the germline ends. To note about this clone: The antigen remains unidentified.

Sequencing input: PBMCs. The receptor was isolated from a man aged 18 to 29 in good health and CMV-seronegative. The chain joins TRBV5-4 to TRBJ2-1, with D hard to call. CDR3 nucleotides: TGTGCCAGCAGCTTAAAGAACCCAGGCGATGAGCAGTTCTTC. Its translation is CASSLKNPGDEQFF.